A selection of T cell receptor beta chains follows, all from one sample in a study of CD8+ T cells in alopecia areata. TCRdb keeps only in-frame clones here, not all; method: immunoSEQ multiplex PCR. The sample has 150,000 to 250,000 clones, more than 45% seen once. The source material was CD4+ T cells sorted from blood, sampled at week 24, from a patient treated with tofacitinib. The receptors stem from a human donor with alopecia areata. Both conserved end residues are part of each CDR3. A D gene is named only where the DNA matches it firmly. Clone size, where shown, is once, few, many, or a class for clones that have expanded.

d_call	clone_size	j_call	v_call	cdr3_nt	cdr3_aa
TRBD1	NA	TRBJ1-1	TRBV29-1	TGCAGCGCGAGGGACAGGGCCACTGAAGCTTTCTTT	CSARDRATEAFF
TRBD1	few	TRBJ2-5	TRBV29-1	TGCAGCGTGGACAGGGGGCTGAGGGGAGAGACCCAGTACTTC	CSVDRGLRGETQYF
NA	NA	TRBJ2-7	TRBV30	TGTGCCTGGAGTGTACGACTGAGTAATGACGAGCAGTACTTC	CAWSVRLSNDEQYF
NA	NA	TRBJ1-1	TRBV10-3	TGTGCCATCAGTGAGTCGGGGGAGGGGACCACTGAAGCTTTCTTT	CAISESGEGTTEAFF
TRBD1	few	TRBJ2-1	TRBV29-1	TGCAGCGTCGTGAGGGACAGGGGCTACAATGAGCAGTTCTTC	CSVVRDRGYNEQFF
NA	NA	TRBJ1-6	TRBV4-3	TGCGCCAGCAGCCAAGATCCGCCGGGGGGACTCTCACCCCTCCACTTT	CASSQDPPGGLSPLHF
TRBD1	few	TRBJ2-7	TRBV5-6	TGTGCCAGCAGCGGACGACAGGGCTACGAGCAGTACTTC	CASSGRQGYEQYF
NA	NA	TRBJ1-2	TRBV25-1	TGTGCCAGCAGTAGGGGGGCATATGGCTACACCTTC	CASSRGAYGYTF
NA	NA	TRBJ2-7	TRBV6-5	TGTGCCAGCAGTTACAAGGGGGAGCAGTACTTC	CASSYKGEQYF
NA	NA	TRBJ2-5	TRBV2	TGTGCCAGCAGAGAGGACGAATGGGAGACCCAGTACTTC	CASREDEWETQYF
TRBD2	once	TRBJ2-7	TRBV7-6	TGTGCCAGCAGCTTAAGGCCCTACGAGCGGGGAGCCTACGAGCAGTACTTC	CASSLRPYERGAYEQYF
NA	NA	TRBJ2-1	TRBV29-1	TGCAGCGTCCCACCCAGGGGCTATGACAATGAGCAGTTCTTC	CSVPPRGYDNEQFF
TRBD1	NA	TRBJ2-7	TRBV27	TGTGCCAGCAGATCTCTGGGACAGGGGACATACGAGCAGTACTTC	CASRSLGQGTYEQYF
NA	NA	TRBJ2-3	TRBV28	TGTGCCAGCAGTTTTGAAGATACGCAGTATTTT	CASSFEDTQYF
NA	NA	TRBJ1-4	TRBV5-6	TGTGCCAGCAGCTTGGAAGACAGTTATGAAAAACTGTTTTTT	CASSLEDSYEKLFF
NA	NA	TRBJ1-4	TRBV2	TGTGCCAGCAGGGCCGACCGAACAGCTGCTCATGAAAAACTGTTTTTT	CASRADRTAAHEKLFF
TRBD2	NA	TRBJ2-1	TRBV5-1	TGCGCCAGCAGCTGGGCTAGCGGCTCCTACTACAATGAGCAGTTCTTC	CASSWASGSYYNEQFF
NA	once	TRBJ2-5	TRBV5-4	TGTGCCAGCAGCTTTAGACCTGGGGAGACCCAGTACTTC	CASSFRPGETQYF
NA	NA	TRBJ2-1	TRBV9	TGTGCCAGCAGCGTAGCGGGAATCAATGAGCAGTTCTTC	CASSVAGINEQFF
TRBD1	once	TRBJ2-5	TRBV4-2	TGTGCCAGCAGCCAAGATGGGGACAGCCCGGCGACCCAGTACTTC	CASSQDGDSPATQYF
TRBD1	NA	TRBJ1-1	TRBV7-8	TGTGCCAGCAGCTCTGGACAGGTTTACACTGAAGCTTTCTTT	CASSSGQVYTEAFF
NA	NA	TRBJ1-4	TRBV25-1	TGTGCCAGCACCAGCGGGGCTAATGAAAAACTGTTTTTT	CASTSGANEKLFF
NA	few	TRBJ1-5	TRBV29-1	TGCAGCGTTGTGGACAGCACCAATCAGCCCCAGCATTTT	CSVVDSTNQPQHF
NA	NA	TRBJ1-4	TRBV5-4	TGTGCCAGCAGCCCCGAAGGGAGTAATGAAAAACTGTTTTTT	CASSPEGSNEKLFF
TRBD1	few	TRBJ2-7	TRBV6-5	TGTGCCAGCACCGGGACAGCTCCCTACGAGCAGTACTTC	CASTGTAPYEQYF
TRBD1	NA	TRBJ2-2	TRBV2	TGTGCCAGCAGCGGACAGGATTACACCGGGGAGCTGTTTTTT	CASSGQDYTGELFF
NA	NA	TRBJ1-1	TRBV19	TGTGCCAGCGGATGGCAGATGAACACTGAAGCTTTCTTT	CASGWQMNTEAFF
NA	NA	TRBJ1-3	TRBV30	TGTGCCTGGAGTCCTGACGGTGGAAACACCATATATTTT	CAWSPDGGNTIYF
TRBD1	few	TRBJ2-5	TRBV10-3	TGTGCCATCAGTGGGACAGGGGCAGAGACCCAGTACTTC	CAISGTGAETQYF
NA	NA	TRBJ2-3	TRBV29-1	TGCAGCGTTGAAGGTGAGCGCGGCGGGACGCAGTATTTT	CSVEGERGGTQYF
NA	once	TRBJ2-1	TRBV4-3	TGCGCCAGCAGCCAAGATCCTCCACCAGTCTCCTACAATGAGCAGTTCTTC	CASSQDPPPVSYNEQFF
TRBD1	few	TRBJ2-1	TRBV5-1	TGCGCCAGCAGCTTGGCCCGGACAGGGGGGAATGAGCAGTTCTTC	CASSLARTGGNEQFF
NA	few	TRBJ1-3	TRBV7-2	TGTGCCAGCAGCTCCAACGGGTTGTTCTCTGGAAACACCATATATTTT	CASSSNGLFSGNTIYF
TRBD2	few	TRBJ2-5	TRBV7-9	TGTGCCAGCAGCTCTAGCGGCCAAGAGACCCAGTACTTC	CASSSSGQETQYF
NA	NA	TRBJ2-1	TRBV7-9	TGTGCCAGCAGCGAAACGGGACTAGGGGGCCATGAGCAGTTCTTC	CASSETGLGGHEQFF
NA	NA	TRBJ1-5	TRBV23-1	TGCGCCAGCAGTCAATCGGGAGTCCAGCCCCAGCATTTT	CASSQSGVQPQHF
TRBD2	once	TRBJ2-3	TRBV2	TGTGCCAGCAAGGGTACTAGCGACACAGATACGCAGTATTTT	CASKGTSDTDTQYF
TRBD2	NA	TRBJ2-1	TRBV2	TGTGCCAGCAAATCTAGCGGGGGGTACAATGAGCAGTTCTTC	CASKSSGGYNEQFF
NA	NA	TRBJ2-3	TRBV28	TGTGCCAGCCACGGGGACAGCACAGATACGCAGTATTTT	CASHGDSTDTQYF
NA	NA	TRBJ1-1	TRBV5-1	TGCGCCAGCAGCTGGATCGGACAGACCACTGAAGCTTTCTTT	CASSWIGQTTEAFF
NA	NA	TRBJ2-5	TRBV29-1	TGCAGCGTTGTAGGTTTAGGGACCGCAAAAGAGACCCAGTACTTC	CSVVGLGTAKETQYF
TRBD1	NA	TRBJ1-4	TRBV4-2	TGTGCCAGCAGCCAAGCACGCGGCAGGGGGGTTGAAAAACTGTTTTTT	CASSQARGRGVEKLFF
NA	NA	TRBJ2-5	TRBV18	TGTGCCAGCTCACTTTCCGGGGAGCAAGAGACCCAGTACTTC	CASSLSGEQETQYF
NA	NA	TRBJ2-5	TRBV29-1	TGCAGCGTTGGGACGGGGCAAGAGACCCAGTACTTC	CSVGTGQETQYF
TRBD1	NA	TRBJ2-7	TRBV5-1	TGCGCCAGCAGCCATGGGACAGAATACGAGCAGTACTTC	CASSHGTEYEQYF
TRBD2	NA	TRBJ2-7	TRBV30	TGTGCCTGGGGGGGACTAGCGGGCCCCTACGAGCAGTACTTC	CAWGGLAGPYEQYF
TRBD2	NA	TRBJ2-3	TRBV7-3	TGTGCCAGCAGCTTAAGGAGCGGGGGCGGAGATACGCAGTATTTT	CASSLRSGGGDTQYF
NA	NA	TRBJ1-4	TRBV9	TGTGCCAGCAGCGTCCGAGGGGAAAAACTGTTTTTT	CASSVRGEKLFF
NA	NA	TRBJ2-2	TRBV4-1	TGCGCCAGCAGCCAGAACGGGGAGCTGTTTTTT	CASSQNGELFF
NA	NA	TRBJ1-1	TRBV4-3	TGCGCCAGCAGCCAAGCGTGGGACACTGAAGCTTTCTTT	CASSQAWDTEAFF
NA	NA	TRBJ2-5	TRBV5-1	TGCGCCAGCCAAGGGGCAGGGAAAAAAGAGACCCAGTACTTC	CASQGAGKKETQYF
NA	few	TRBJ1-5	TRBV10-3	TGTGCCATCAAAGCGACACCTAATCAGCCCCAGCATTTT	CAIKATPNQPQHF
NA	NA	TRBJ1-2	TRBV19	TGTGCCAGTGGAGAGTTTGGGGGCTACACCTTC	CASGEFGGYTF